What follows are 28 T cell receptor beta chains derived from one specimen sequenced in a study of OX40 agonist ivuxolimab in advanced cancers. Here immunoSEQ multiplex PCR was the method, and the copy in TCRdb shows in-frame clones only, minus some. Of 65,000 to 75,000 clones in the sample, about 85% were seen once. Material: CD4+ or CD8+ T cells sorted from blood, obtained in a trial of the OX40 agonist ivuxolimab. All receptors come from an adult with an advanced solid tumor such as melanoma, head and neck, liver or kidney cancer.

The CDR3 reads CASSRSHSYNEQFF. The CDR3 DNA reads TGTGCCAGCAGTCGCTCCCATTCCTACAATGAGCAGTTCTTC. This chain joins TRBV6-1 and TRBJ2-1; D gene ambiguous. Germline V gene lookup returns CDR1 MNHNS and CDR2 SASEGT. This CDR3 is built from 14 residues. V lost 5 bases and J lost 1, with 9 bases in between.

This clone has just a few counts. Written as DNA, the CDR3 is TGTGCCAGTAGTAAGCTTCGGGGGAGCTCCTACAATGAGCAGTTCTTC. Translated, it gives CASSKLRGSSYNEQFF. The J gene is TRBJ2-1, the V gene TRBV19, with D maybe TRBD2 (6 bases). CDR3 length: 16 amino acids. The ends were cut back, 4 bases at V and 0 bases at J, with 13 bases in the middle. Germline V gives CDR1 LNHDA, CDR2 SQIVND (reference sequence).

The rearrangement uses TRBV7-2 and TRBJ2-2; a possible D gene is TRBD2 (6 bases). The CDR3 contains 15 residues. CDR1 and CDR2 (germline): SGHTA, FQGNSA. The V end was cut by 0 bases, the J end by 1 base, with 6 bases between. CDR3 nucleotide sequence: TGTGCCAGCAGCTTAGCTAGCGGGAACACCGGGGAGCTGTTTTTT. This gives the protein CASSLASGNTGELFF. Variable domain in full (rest from reference TRBV7-2 and TRBJ2-2): GAGVSQSPSNKVTEKGKDVELRCDPISGHTALYWYRQSLGQGLEFLIYFQGNSAPDKSGLPSDRFSAERTGGSVSTLTIQRTQQEDSAVYLCASSLASGNTGELFFGEGSRLTVL.

This clone was recorded a few times. This rearrangement joins TRBV5-1 to TRBJ2-7; D perhaps matches TRBD2 (5 bases). Trimming cost V 3 bases and J 6 bases, with 16 bases left between them. CDR3 length: 14 amino acids. Per germline, CDR1 SGHRS and CDR2 YFSETQ. The CDR3 region is CASSSEGSRGEQYF. The CDR3 region has the DNA TGCGCCAGCAGCTCCGAGGGATCTCGAGGCGAGCAGTACTTC.

This chain connects TRBV7-9 to TRBJ2-1; TRBD2 matches at 7 bases. Looked up from germline, CDR1 is SEHNR and CDR2 is FQNEAQ (reference sequence). The CDR3 runs to 13 residues. V lost 1 base, J lost 9 bases, and 3 bases stayed unmatched. As DNA, the CDR3 is TGTGCCAGCAGCTTAGGTGGGGAGGGTGAGCAGTTCTTC. This sequence encodes CASSLGGEGEQFF.

This chain links TRBV29-1 with TRBJ2-6; D unresolved. Between the trimmed V and J ends, which lost 7 bases and 0 bases, there was a span of 10 bases. This CDR3 region has 14 residues. The germline gives CDR1 SQVTM, CDR2 ANQGSEA. This CDR3 reads CSASRSSGANVLTF. The CDR3 DNA follows: TGCAGCGCCAGCAGGAGCTCTGGGGCCAACGTCCTGACTTTC.

The rearrangement uses TRBV11-2 and TRBJ2-5; 10 bases are a match to TRBD2. Germline V gene sequence: CDR1 SGHAT, CDR2 FQNNGV. J was trimmed by 5 bases and V by 7 bases; bases with no gene match: 7. This CDR3 is built from 14 residues. The CDR3 coding sequence is TGTGCCAGCACTAGCGGGAGAGGAGATGAGACCCAGTACTTC. Its translation: CASTSGRGDETQYF. The whole variable domain, remainder taken from reference TRBV11-2 and TRBJ2-5, is EAGVAQSPRYKIIEKRQSVAFWCNPISGHATLYWYQQILGQGPKLLIQFQNNGVVDDSQLPKDRFSAERLKGVDSTLKIQPAKLEDSAVYLCASTSGRGDETQYFGPGTRLLVL.

V and J are TRBV18 and TRBJ2-3; 10 bases agree with TRBD2. CDR3 length: 20 amino acids. Germline CDR1 is KGHSH and CDR2 is LQKENI. The V segment lost 2 bases and the J segment 1 base; nucleotides outside the gene matches: 15. The CDR3 bases are TGTGCCAGCTCACCAAGGGCTAGCGGGGGCGCGCGCATTGGCACAGATACGCAGTATTTT. Residues: CASSPRASGGARIGTDTQYF.

This chain links TRBV27 with TRBJ2-7; the D gene is possibly TRBD2 (7 bases). Germline CDR1 MNHEY, CDR2 SMNVEV (reference sequence). Trimming removed 4 bases at V and 0 bases at J, with 13 bases between. CDR3 size: 15 residues. CDR3 sequence: CASSWGGSRSYEQYF. The CDR3 DNA is TGTGCCAGCAGTTGGGGGGGCAGCCGCTCCTACGAGCAGTACTTC.

The chain carries TRBV18 and TRBJ2-5; D uncertain. V was shortened by 2 bases and J by 1 base, with 8 bases between the two germline ends. The V gene's germline CDR1 is KGHSH and CDR2 LQKENI. The CDR3 covers 14 residues. The CDR3 DNA reads as TGTGCCAGCTCACCAAAAACAGTCCAAGAGACCCAGTACTTC. This translates into CASSPKTVQETQYF. The variable domain in full, with the rest retrieved from reference TRBV18 and TRBJ2-5, is NAGVMQNPRHLVRRRGQEARLRCSPMKGHSHVYWYRQLPEEGLKFMVYLQKENIIDESGMPKERFSAEFPKEGPSILRIQQVVRGDSAAYFCASSPKTVQETQYFGPGTRLLVL.

This chain links TRBV10-2 with TRBJ2-1; D perhaps matches TRBD2 (5 bases). V was cut by 6 bases and J by 5 bases, with 8 bases left in between. Germline CDR1 is WSHSY and CDR2 is SAAADI. This CDR3 is 12 amino acids long. Here the CDR3 reads CASRDFNNEQFF. As DNA, the CDR3 is TGCGCCAGCAGGGACTTTAACAATGAGCAGTTCTTC.

The V and J genes are TRBV6-1 and TRBJ2-7; D is unresolved. Per germline, CDR1 MNHNS and CDR2 SASEGT. The V end was cut by 7 bases, the J end by 6 bases, with 16 bases between. The CDR3 length is 13 residues. CDR3 nucleotides: TGTGCCAGCACCCGGTATTTGATGGGCGAGCAGTACTTC. Translating it yields CASTRYLMGEQYF.

The J gene is TRBJ2-3, the V gene TRBV19, with D maybe TRBD2 (7 bases). V gave up 6 bases and J gave up 1 base, with 14 bases separating them. Germline V lookup: CDR1 LNHDA, CDR2 SQIVND (reference sequence). CDR3 length: 15 residues. The CDR3 DNA sequence: TGTGCCAGTAGAAAAGGGGGAGGGGGCACAGATACGCAGTATTTT. Its translation: CASRKGGGGTDTQYF. Drawing the rest from reference TRBV19 and TRBJ2-3, the complete variable domain is DGGITQSPKYLFRKEGQNVTLSCEQNLNHDAMYWYRQDPGQGLRLIYYSQIVNDFQKGDIAEGYSVSREKKESFPLTVTSAQKNPTAFYLCASRKGGGGTDTQYFGPGTRLTVL.

This clone was recorded once. The genes are TRBV29-1 and TRBJ1-1; 11 nucleotides match TRBD1. CDR1 and CDR2 (germline): SQVTM, ANQGSEA. CDR3 length: 16 amino acids. V shed 5 bases, J shed 2 bases, and the junction held 10 bases outside the gene matches. The CDR3 here is CSVLYRDRGINTEAFF. The CDR3 bases are TGCAGCGTTCTGTACCGGGACAGGGGGATTAACACTGAAGCTTTCTTT.

The gene calls are TRBV29-1 and TRBJ1-1, with 7 bases lining up with TRBD1. The germline gives CDR1 SQVTM, CDR2 ANQGSEA. J gave up 5 bases and V 4 bases, and 19 bases lay outside the gene matches. This CDR3 spans 17 amino acids. In DNA, the CDR3 is TGCAGCGTTGCGTCCGGGACAGCCAAACCTGGGAGGACTGAAGCTTTCTTT. Protein: CSVASGTAKPGRTEAFF.

The rearrangement joins TRBV11-1 to TRBJ2-5, with 8 bases identical to TRBD1. The CDR3 runs 14 residues. Germline loops: CDR1 SGHAT, CDR2 FQDESV (reference sequence). V dropped 4 bases and J dropped 0; count of bases not matched to a gene: 1. The CDR3 bases are TGTGCCAGCAGCTCCAGGGGGCACCAAGAGACCCAGTACTTC. It yields the protein CASSSRGHQETQYF.

The V gene is TRBV7-9, the J gene TRBJ2-3; 9 bases map to TRBD2. In germline, CDR1 is SEHNR, CDR2 FQNEAQ (reference sequence). The trim removed 3 bases at V and 5 bases at J, leaving 3 bases unmatched. The length of the CDR3 is 14 residues. The CDR3 DNA follows: TGTGCCAGCAGCTTCGGCGGGAGGGGAGATACGCAGTATTTT. Its protein is CASSFGGRGDTQYF.

V and J are TRBV5-1 and TRBJ2-7; TRBD2 matches at 9 bases. Germline trimming cut 2 bases from V and 6 bases from J; bases unmatched to any gene: 6. Germline lookup yields CDR1 SGHRS and CDR2 YFSETQ. The CDR3 is 14 amino acids. The CDR3 nucleotides read TGCGCCAGCAGCTTCGTAGCGGGAGAGGGCGAGCAGTACTTC. Amino acids: CASSFVAGEGEQYF.

This clone was observed once. The chain employs TRBV28 and TRBJ1-2; D is perhaps TRBD1 (6 bases). Per the germline V gene, CDR1 is MDHEN and CDR2 is SYDVKM. CDR3 length: 15 residues. The germline V and J ends were trimmed by 3 bases and 5 bases, with 16 bases remaining between them. The DNA of the CDR3 is TGTGCCAGCAGTTTTTATTTGGACAGCTCTTATGGCTACACCTTC. Translation: CASSFYLDSSYGYTF.

The chain links TRBV5-4 to TRBJ1-1; D gene ambiguous. The CDR3 has 15 amino acids. Germline V CDR1 and CDR2: SGHNT, YYREEE (reference sequence). The V end was cut by 4 bases, the J end by 0 bases, with 13 bases between. CDR3 DNA: TGTGCCAGCAGCGGGGTGTCTGTTATGAACACTGAAGCTTTCTTT. This gives the protein CASSGVSVMNTEAFF.

The rearrangement uses TRBV27 and TRBJ2-5; TRBD2 is a possible D gene (7 bases). The germline V and J ends were trimmed by 6 bases and 5 bases, with 19 bases remaining between them. Germline V lookup: CDR1 MNHEY, CDR2 SMNVEV (reference sequence). This CDR3 has 15 amino acids. CDR3 nucleotide sequence: TGTGCCAGCAGACGCCGAGGGGGGGACGGGGAGACCCAGTACTTC. Its translation is CASRRRGGDGETQYF.

This clone has just a few counts. The V gene is TRBV15, the J gene TRBJ1-1, with D possibly being TRBD1 (5 bases). Trimming left V 0 bases short and J 5 bases short, with 13 bases between. From germline, CDR1 is LNHNV and CDR2 YYDKDF (reference sequence). The length of the CDR3 is 15 residues. The DNA for the CDR3 is TGTGCCACCAGCAGAGATCCCAGGGTACGGACTGAAGCTTTCTTT. Amino acid sequence: CATSRDPRVRTEAFF.

A single count supports this clone. V usage is TRBV28 and J usage is TRBJ1-2, with D perhaps matching TRBD1 (5 bases). Germline CDR1 and CDR2: MDHEN and SYDVKM. V lost 4 bases and J 7 bases, leaving 22 bases between the germline ends. CDR3 size: 16 residues. CDR3 loop: CASSSPPGQGIVGYTF. The CDR3 nucleotides read TGTGCCAGCAGTTCCCCCCCTGGGCAGGGAATTGTTGGCTACACCTTC.

This chain connects TRBV19 to TRBJ2-3; the D gene is possibly TRBD2 (5 bases). Germline V gene lookup returns CDR1 LNHDA and CDR2 SQIVND (reference sequence). V was clipped by 5 bases and J by 0 bases, with 9 bases between them. The CDR3 contains 14 residues. The CDR3: CASSPDLSTDTQYF. In DNA, the CDR3 is TGTGCCAGTAGTCCGGACTTAAGCACAGATACGCAGTATTTT.

The CDR3 loop reads CASSRAGSDYEQYF. DNA for the CDR3: TGTGCCAGCAGCCGGGCGGGATCAGACTACGAGCAGTACTTC. The chain employs TRBV4-2 and TRBJ2-7; tentative D call: TRBD2 (6 bases). Trimming left V 4 bases short and J 3 bases short, with 13 bases between. This CDR3 contains 14 residues. Germline loops: CDR1 LGHNA, CDR2 YNFKEQ.

The rearrangement joins TRBV18 to TRBJ2-6; 11 bases match TRBD1. CDR3 length: 16 residues. Germline V gene sequence: CDR1 KGHSH, CDR2 LQKENI. J was trimmed by 4 bases and V by 5 bases; bases with no gene match: 4. The CDR3, as DNA: TGTGCCAGCTCAGGACAGGGGGCGCGAGGGGCCAACGTCCTGACTTTC. Protein: CASSGQGARGANVLTF.

The V and J genes are TRBV5-1 and TRBJ2-5; 13 nucleotides agree with TRBD2. Looked up from germline, CDR1 is SGHRS and CDR2 is YFSETQ. This CDR3 spans 17 amino acids. V dropped 4 bases and J dropped 4; count of bases not matched to a gene: 10. Written as DNA, the CDR3 is TGCGCCAGCAGCGCGGGACTAGCGGGGACGTCCGGAGAGACCCAGTACTTC. Residues: CASSAGLAGTSGETQYF.

The V gene is TRBV6-5, the J gene TRBJ2-7; 11 nucleotides line up with TRBD1. The CDR3 has 14 amino acids. From germline, CDR1 is MNHEY and CDR2 SVGAGI. Trimming cost V 9 bases and J 5 bases; bases outside gene matches: 9. The CDR3 coding sequence is TGTGCCAGTCACGGACAGGGGGCTGGAGACGAGCAGTACTTC. Protein product: CASHGQGAGDEQYF.